This TCR beta chain originates from a study of somatic mutations in cytotoxic T cells in rheumatoid arthritis (TCRdb year 2017). For the study in its entirety: Patient peripheral blood (just under 31 ml EDTA) was drawn right after diagnosis and before any treatment started. Median age was essentially the same in the patient group and the control group. Some T-cell populations stained with V beta antibodies were sorted by flow on a FACSAria II or Sony SH800 to nearly 100% purity, with sorted V beta1+ cells additionally subjected to TCRB sequencing. A total of 65 rheumatoid arthritis patients and roughly 18 healthy controls underwent TCRB deep sequencing. To characterize clonality, the study used TCRB deep sequencing while asking whether somatic mutations are carried by expanded CD8+ T-cell clones in newly diagnosed, untreated rheumatoid arthritis.

Flow cytometry confirmed the purity of CD4+ and CD8+ cells that had been isolated by positive magnetic bead selection on an AutoMACS. Clonal expansions were first screened by flow cytometry with a TCR V beta antibody panel, then characterized by TCRB deep sequencing of sorted CD8+ fractions. Ficoll-Paque PLUS density gradient separation was used to isolate peripheral blood mononuclear cells. Nucleospin Tissue or Tissue XS kits were used to extract DNA from CD4-enriched, CD8-enriched or PBMC samples, and a Qubit 2.0 fluorometer was used for quantification. The research as a whole found: In 8 out of 65 patients, more than 20% of CD8+ cells belonged to the largest CD8+ clone, while several identical CD8+ TCRB sequences were shared between blood and synovial fluid. The antigen targets of the expanded CD8+ clones were unknown, and absence from virus-specific databases did not rule out viral specificity. CD8+ T-cell clonality did not differ significantly between rheumatoid arthritis patients and age-matched healthy controls. The slight underrepresentation of TRBV07 in patients was not corrected for multiple comparisons. Healthy controls showed no age-related increase in CD8+ clonality, whereas patients did (Spearman r ~ 0.49).

TCRB CDR3 sequencing used the immunoSEQ assay on genomic DNA. The source study handled its data this way. Patient CD8+ clones larger than 1% were compared against published virus-specific TCRB sequences, and only a few matched. Analyses were restricted to productive TCRB rearrangements. Clonality was expressed as a Shannon entropy-based productive clonality index, with each clone defined by a unique TCRB CDR3 sequence. The template counts of each clone relative to the total templates per sample were used to calculate repertoire overlap between two samples. A correlation with a Spearman r of roughly 0.61 was found between V-gene usage by flow cytometry and V-gene usage by TCRB sequencing. This immuneACCESS table, as held by TCRdb, lists in-frame sequences with V and J called but not all clones. Of the missing ones, under half trace to an unresolved V gene in checked studies; the others have no known cause. From that table come the V and J calls and clone size; the DNA was used to work out D and trimming. The sample table shows fewer than 11,000 clones, and 70% to 90% are seen once. Roughly 7.5% of the sample rests with the top ten.

A remark on this clone: Its cognate antigen has yet to be identified. Qualities for individual bases were not recorded, and no much larger clone is one base off.

Sequences ENHRY (CDR1) and SYGVKD (CDR2) are obtained from the germline V gene. Reading from cysteine to phenylalanine, the CDR3 counts 13 amino acids. The kept DNA is CDR3 alone, 39 bases in frame from the first base. Unmatched junction bases come to 3, with V trimmed by 2 bases and J by 6 bases. The sequence is built from TRBV10-3 and TRBJ2-5, with 7 middle bases fitting TRBD1. The sequenced material came from CD8+ T cells sorted from blood. This sequence originates from an adult with rheumatoid arthritis. The DNA reads TGTGCCATCAGTGAGGGGACAGTACAGACCCAGTACTTC. Translation gives CAISEGTVQTQYF.